Shown below are 8 T cell receptor beta chains from a single sample sequenced in a study of T-cell reconstitution after alpha-beta-depleted transplantation in children. Unique molecular identifiers tagged the TCRbeta library. Each CDR3 protein is one row after TCRdb ran MiXCR on the PCR reads. This table has more than 400,000 distinct CDR3 sequences, about 45% appearing once. The sequencing here drew on PBMCs, taken before TCRalphabeta/CD19-depleted stem cell transplant. The receptors here all came from a girl aged 2 to 10 with aplastic anemia, due to receive a stem cell transplant.

This clonotype was observed once. The genes are TRBV7-2 and TRBJ2-2; D is undetermined. The CDR3 is 14 amino acids. Germline V gene data show CDR1 as SGHTA and CDR2 as FQGNSA. Between the trimmed V and J ends, which lost 5 bases and 6 bases, there was a span of 13 bases. CDR3 DNA: TGTGCCAGCAGCCCAAGACCGTATTCCGGGGAGCTGTTTTTT. Its translation: CASSPRPYSGELFF. The full variable domain, in which reference TRBV7-2 and TRBJ2-2 provide the parts outside the CDR3, is GAGVSQSPSNKVTEKGKDVELRCDPISGHTALYWYRQSLGQGLEFLIYFQGNSAPDKSGLPSDRFSAERTGGSVSTLTIQRTQQEDSAVYLCASSPRPYSGELFFGEGSRLTVL.

The V call is TRBV14, the J call TRBJ1-2, with D possibly TRBD1 on 5 matching bases. In germline, CDR1 is SGHDN, CDR2 FVKESK. Trimming pared 5 bases from V and 2 bases from J, leaving 18 bases between. The CDR3 contains 16 residues. CDR3 amino acids: CASSSVEGWLNYGYTF. The CDR3 DNA reads TGTGCCAGCAGCAGTGTCGAGGGGTGGCTAAACTATGGCTACACCTTC.

This clonotype was seen more than once but under ten times. V gene TRBV14 combines with J gene TRBJ2-3, with 10 bases identical to TRBD2. CDR3 size: 16 residues. After removal of 2 bases from V and 4 bases from J, the junction contained 6 bases not matched to a gene. Germline V CDR1 and CDR2: SGHDN, FVKESK. The CDR3 protein is CASSQRLAGVSDTQYF. The CDR3 nucleotides read TGTGCCAGCAGCCAAAGGCTAGCGGGAGTGTCAGATACGCAGTATTTT.

The gene calls are TRBV9 and TRBJ1-2; D uncertain. Germline-derived CDR1 and CDR2 are SGDLS and YYNGEE. CDR3 length: 14 amino acids. V dropped 4 bases and J dropped 5 bases, with 15 bases sitting between them. Here the CDR3 DNA reads TGTGCCAGCAGCCCTCGGACCGTTCGGTATGGCTACACCTTC. Encoded protein: CASSPRTVRYGYTF.

The chain is built from TRBV11-2 and TRBJ2-2; no definite D call. V gave up 5 bases and J gave up 3 bases, with 10 bases separating them. The CDR3 contains 14 residues. CDR1 SGHAT and CDR2 FQNNGV come from the germline V gene. Here the CDR3 DNA reads TGTGCCAGCAGCCTCTCACGGGACACCGGGGAGCTGTTTTTT. Translation: CASSLSRDTGELFF.

The chain links TRBV20-1 to TRBJ1-1; 10 bases map to TRBD1. CDR3 length: 13 amino acids. From germline, CDR1 is DFQATT and CDR2 SNEGSKA (reference sequence). Losses at the gene ends were 6 bases for V and 1 base for J; bases not matched to a gene: 2. The CDR3 DNA sequence: TGCAGTGCCCGGACAGGGGGGAACACTGAAGCTTTCTTT. It is translated as CSARTGGNTEAFF.

This clonotype was counted ten times or more. This CDR3 is CASSFTVETQYF. Written as DNA, the CDR3 is TGTGCCAGCAGCTTTACGGTAGAGACCCAGTACTTC. This chain connects TRBV11-2 to TRBJ2-5, with unresolved D. In germline, CDR1 is SGHAT, CDR2 FQNNGV. V gave up 3 bases and J gave up 4 bases, with 6 bases separating them. This CDR3 comprises 12 residues.

The sample holds many counts of this clonotype. The chain is built from TRBV20-1 and TRBJ2-4, with 7 bases fitting TRBD2. V shed 3 bases and J 7 bases; nucleotides not matched to a gene: 6. In germline, CDR1 is DFQATT, CDR2 SNEGSKA (reference sequence). The CDR3 sequence is 13 residues long. The CDR3 loop is CSASRGRANIQYF. CDR3 DNA sequence: TGCAGTGCTAGCCGGGGGAGGGCGAACATTCAGTACTTC.